This T cell receptor beta chain was sequenced in a study of lymphopenia after photon versus proton radiotherapy. Study-wide results and caveats: Photon-treated patients lost naive T cells and TCR diversity; proton-treated stayed stable.

The CDR3 loop spans 14 amino acids. V was trimmed by 0 bases and J by 8 bases, leaving 13 bases between them. The V gene's germline CDR1 is LGHNA and CDR2 YNFKEQ. Points on this clone: Its specificity is unknown.

Only in-frame clones appear in the TCRdb table, and some are missing; sequencing was by immunoSEQ multiplex PCR. The sample includes 20,000 to 25,000 clones, 85% seen only once; the top ten take 18%. The TCR originated in a man in his sixties with pancreatic cancer. The specimen was peripheral blood, collected from a patient treated with photon-based radiotherapy. This chain joins TRBV4-2 and TRBJ1-2, with D uncertain. The CDR3 DNA follows: TGTGCCAGCAGCCAAGACTCCCGGGGATCGGGCTACACCTTC. Its translation is CASSQDSRGSGYTF.